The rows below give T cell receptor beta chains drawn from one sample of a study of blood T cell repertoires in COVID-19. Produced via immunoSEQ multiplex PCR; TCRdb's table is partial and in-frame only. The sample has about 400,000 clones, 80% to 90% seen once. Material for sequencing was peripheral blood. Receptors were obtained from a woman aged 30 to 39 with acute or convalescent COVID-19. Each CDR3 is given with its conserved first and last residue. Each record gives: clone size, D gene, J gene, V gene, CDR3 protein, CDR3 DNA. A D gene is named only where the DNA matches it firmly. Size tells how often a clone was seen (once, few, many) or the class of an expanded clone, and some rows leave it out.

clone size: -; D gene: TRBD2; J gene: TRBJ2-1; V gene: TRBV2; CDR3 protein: CASRATSGGADNEQFF; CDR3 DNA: TGTGCCAGCAGAGCAACTAGCGGGGGGGCGGATAATGAGCAGTTCTTC
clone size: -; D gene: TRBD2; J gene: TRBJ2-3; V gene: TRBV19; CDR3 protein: CASSIGSGGGTDTQYF; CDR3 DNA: TGTGCCAGTAGTATAGGTAGCGGGGGGGGCACAGATACGCAGTATTTT
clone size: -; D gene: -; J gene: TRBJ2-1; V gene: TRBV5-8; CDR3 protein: CASSLVGRHTVRNNEQFF; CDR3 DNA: TGTGCCAGCAGCTTGGTTGGCAGGCACACCGTTCGGAACAATGAGCAGTTCTTC
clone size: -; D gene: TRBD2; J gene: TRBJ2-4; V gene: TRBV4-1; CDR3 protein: CASSQGLAGGLAKNIQYF; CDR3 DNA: TGCGCCAGCAGCCAAGGACTAGCGGGGGGCTTGGCCAAAAACATTCAGTACTTC
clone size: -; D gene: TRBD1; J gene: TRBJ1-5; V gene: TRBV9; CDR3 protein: CASSTGDSNQPQHF; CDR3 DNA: TGTGCCAGCAGTACAGGGGATAGCAATCAGCCCCAGCATTTT
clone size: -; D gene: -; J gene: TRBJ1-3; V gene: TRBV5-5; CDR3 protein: CASSPTRSGNTIYF; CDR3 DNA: TGTGCCAGCAGCCCGACTAGGTCTGGAAACACCATATATTTT
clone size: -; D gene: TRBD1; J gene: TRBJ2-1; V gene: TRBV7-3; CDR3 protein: CASSWTGSSYNEQFF; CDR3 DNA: TGTGCCAGCAGCTGGACAGGGAGCTCCTACAATGAGCAGTTCTTC
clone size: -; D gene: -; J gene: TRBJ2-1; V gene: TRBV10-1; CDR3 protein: CASSESRGSLYNEQFF; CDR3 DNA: TGCGCCAGCAGTGAGTCGCGGGGATCCCTCTACAATGAGCAGTTCTTC
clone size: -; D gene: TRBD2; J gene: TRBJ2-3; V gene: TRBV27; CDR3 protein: CASSFQLAGGTDTQYF; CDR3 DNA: TGTGCCAGCAGTTTCCAACTAGCGGGGGGCACAGATACGCAGTATTTT
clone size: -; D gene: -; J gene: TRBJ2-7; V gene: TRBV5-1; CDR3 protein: CASSPGTPSYEQYF; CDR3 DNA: TGCGCCAGCAGCCCCGGGACACCTTCTTACGAGCAGTACTTC
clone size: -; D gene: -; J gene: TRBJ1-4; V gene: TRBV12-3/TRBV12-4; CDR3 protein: CASSLGGGKLFF; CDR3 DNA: TGTGCCAGCAGTTTGGGGGGGGGTAAACTGTTTTTT
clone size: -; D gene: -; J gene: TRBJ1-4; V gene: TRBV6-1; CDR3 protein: CASSVSPKPQGSNEKLFF; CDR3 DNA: TGTGCCAGCAGTGTAAGCCCTAAACCACAGGGATCGAATGAAAAACTGTTTTTT
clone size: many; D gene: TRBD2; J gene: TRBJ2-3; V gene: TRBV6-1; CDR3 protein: CASSAIVSGDTDTQYF; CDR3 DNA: TGTGCCAGCAGTGCCATAGTAAGCGGGGACACAGATACGCAGTATTTT
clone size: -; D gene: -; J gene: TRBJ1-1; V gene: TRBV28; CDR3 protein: CASSFRVVIAEAFF; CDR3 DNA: TGTGCCAGCAGTTTTCGGGTCGTTATTGCTGAAGCTTTCTTT
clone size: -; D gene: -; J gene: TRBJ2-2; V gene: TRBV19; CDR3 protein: CASSTRRLDRTPNTGELFF; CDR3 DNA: TGTGCCAGTAGTACCAGGCGCCTAGACAGGACCCCTAACACCGGGGAGCTGTTTTTT
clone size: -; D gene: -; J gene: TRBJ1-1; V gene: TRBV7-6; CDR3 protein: CASSLVAGQPNTEAFF; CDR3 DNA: TGTGCCAGCAGCTTAGTAGCAGGACAACCGAACACTGAAGCTTTCTTT
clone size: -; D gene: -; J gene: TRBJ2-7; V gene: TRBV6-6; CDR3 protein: CASSSTRPGLYEQYF; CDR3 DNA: TGTGCCAGCAGTTCGACACGACCGGGACTCTACGAGCAGTACTTC
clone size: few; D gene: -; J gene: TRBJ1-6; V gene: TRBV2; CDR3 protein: CASAGDSGLHF; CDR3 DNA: TGTGCCAGCGCGGGGGATTCGGGCCTCCACTTT
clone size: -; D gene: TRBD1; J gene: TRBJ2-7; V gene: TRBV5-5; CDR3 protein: CASSSWDRGFYEQYF; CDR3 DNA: TGTGCCAGCAGCTCCTGGGACAGGGGGTTCTACGAGCAGTACTTC
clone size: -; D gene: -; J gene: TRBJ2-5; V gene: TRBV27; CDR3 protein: CASRRLDQETQYF; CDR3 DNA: TGTGCCAGCAGGAGGCTCGACCAAGAGACCCAGTACTTC
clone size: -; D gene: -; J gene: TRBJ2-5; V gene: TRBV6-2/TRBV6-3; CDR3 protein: CASSSRGPRTAQYF; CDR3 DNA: TGTGCCAGCAGCTCCCGCGGGCCTCGTACGGCCCAGTACTTC
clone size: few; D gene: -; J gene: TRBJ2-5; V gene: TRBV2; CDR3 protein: CASRGGTADRGTQYF; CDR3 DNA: TGTGCCAGCAGGGGCGGGACAGCGGACCGTGGGACCCAGTACTTC
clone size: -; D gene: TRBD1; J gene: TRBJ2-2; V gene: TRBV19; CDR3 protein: CASSRDSTPGELFF; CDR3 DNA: TGTGCCAGTTCGAGGGACAGTACCCCCGGGGAGCTGTTTTTT
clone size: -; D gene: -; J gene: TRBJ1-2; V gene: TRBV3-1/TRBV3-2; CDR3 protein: CASSLMGPNYGYTF; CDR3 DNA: TGTGCCAGCAGCCTGATGGGGCCTAACTATGGCTACACCTTC
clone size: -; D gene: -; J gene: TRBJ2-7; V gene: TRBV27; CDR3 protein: CASSLSRGSPQYF; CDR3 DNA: TGTGCCAGCAGTTTATCCCGGGGATCCCCGCAGTACTTC
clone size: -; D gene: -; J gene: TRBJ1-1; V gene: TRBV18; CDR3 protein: CASSPSVQGGIEAFF; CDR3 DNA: TGTGCCAGCTCACCATCGGTTCAGGGTGGAATTGAAGCTTTCTTT
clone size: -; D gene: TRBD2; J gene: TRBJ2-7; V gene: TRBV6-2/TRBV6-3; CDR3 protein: CASSYYRGGGLEREQYF; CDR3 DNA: TGTGCCAGCAGTTACTATCGGGGGGGCGGGCTGGAACGCGAGCAGTACTTC
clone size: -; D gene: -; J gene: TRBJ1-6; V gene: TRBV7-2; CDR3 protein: CASSLQSPAGNSPLHF; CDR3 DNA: TGTGCCAGCAGCTTACAGTCTCCGGCGGGGAATTCACCCCTCCACTTT
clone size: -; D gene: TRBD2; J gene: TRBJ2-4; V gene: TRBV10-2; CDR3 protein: CASSEEEGSGGAENIQYF; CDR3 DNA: TGCGCCAGCAGTGAGGAAGAAGGTAGCGGGGGGGCTGAAAACATTCAGTACTTC
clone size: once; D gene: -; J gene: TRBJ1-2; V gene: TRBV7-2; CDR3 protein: CASSLAQRTDYGYTF; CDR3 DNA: TGTGCCAGCAGCTTAGCCCAACGGACAGACTATGGCTACACCTTC